The entry that follows covers one T cell receptor beta chain sequence. This record belongs to a study of control samples from healthy donors and cancer patients. Libraries were prepared by immunoSEQ multiplex PCR; TCRdb keeps only in-frame clonotypes and omits some of them. The sample consists of about 38,000 clones, about four fifths of them appearing once. With 4 bases clipped from V and 7 bases from J, the junction kept 6 bases outside the gene matches. The CDR3 has 13 amino acids. Germline-derived CDR1 and CDR2 are SNHLY and FYNNEI. This TCR derives from a woman in her sixties with lung cancer. The chain uses TRBV2 and TRBJ1-1; TRBD1 aligns across 7 bases. Sequenced: PBMCs. This CDR3 reads CASSGETGVEAFF. The CDR3 DNA reads as TGTGCCAGCAGTGGGGAAACAGGGGTTGAAGCTTTCTTT.